This TCR beta chain was observed in a study of cytomegalovirus exposure and HLA in healthy donors. CDR3 length: 14 amino acids. CDR1 and CDR2 from the germline V gene are ENHRY and SYGVKD. V lost 7 bases and J 3 bases, leaving 16 bases between the germline ends. In the PCR, 60 Vbeta and 13 Jbeta primers were used. Data came from immunoSEQ multiplex PCR; TCRdb stores just in-frame clones and leaves some out. This listing includes some 180,000 clones. Overall study results and limits: The study designated about 160 TCR beta chains cytomegalovirus-associated.

Details on this clone: Its target is unknown.

The sequence was collected from a man aged 30-40 years in good health and CMV-seronegative. The sample taken for sequencing was PBMCs. This chain uses TRBV10-3 with TRBJ2-7; D is possibly TRBD1 (6 bases). The CDR3 is CAINGQFKNYEQYF. As DNA, the CDR3 is TGTGCCATCAATGGACAGTTCAAAAACTACGAGCAGTACTTC.